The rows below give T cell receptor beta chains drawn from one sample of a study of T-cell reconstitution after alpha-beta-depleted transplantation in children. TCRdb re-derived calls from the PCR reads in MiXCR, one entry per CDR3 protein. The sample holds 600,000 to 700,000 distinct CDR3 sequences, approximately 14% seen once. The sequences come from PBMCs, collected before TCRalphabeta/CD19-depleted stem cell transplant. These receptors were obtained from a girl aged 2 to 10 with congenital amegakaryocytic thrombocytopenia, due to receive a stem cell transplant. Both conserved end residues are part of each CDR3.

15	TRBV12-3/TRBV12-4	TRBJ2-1	CASRLGVGDYNEQFF
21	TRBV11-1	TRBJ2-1	CASSQGDTRLAGRPSYNEQFF
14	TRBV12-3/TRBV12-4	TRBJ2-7	CASSLLAEQAEQYF
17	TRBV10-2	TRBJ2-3	CASSESLQLRGSYTQYF
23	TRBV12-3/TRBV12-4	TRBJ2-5	CASSFDRARSPGLAGGPVETQYF
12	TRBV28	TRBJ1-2	CASSLFMGGYTF
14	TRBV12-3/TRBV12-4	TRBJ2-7	CASSLGTSQYEQYF
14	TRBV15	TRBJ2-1	CATSRVPLAGDQFF
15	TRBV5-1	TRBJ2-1	CATSEGVAGNNEQFF
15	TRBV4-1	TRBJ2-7	CASSHPGYQIIEQYF
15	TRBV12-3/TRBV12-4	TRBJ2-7	CASSLNPRLVYEQYF
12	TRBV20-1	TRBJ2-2	CGTDANTGELFF
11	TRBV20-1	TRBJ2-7	CSARSGGRQYF
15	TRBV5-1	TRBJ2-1	CASSLTSGSYNEQFF
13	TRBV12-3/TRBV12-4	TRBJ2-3	CASHWDGTDTQYF
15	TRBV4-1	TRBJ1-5	CASSPEIDSTEAQHF
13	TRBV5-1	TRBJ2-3	CASRPDATDTQYF
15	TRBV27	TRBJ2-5	CASSFTSGSIETQYF
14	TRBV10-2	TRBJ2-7	CASSEDGDPYEQYF
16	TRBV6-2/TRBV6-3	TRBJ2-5	CASSYERTSSKETQYF
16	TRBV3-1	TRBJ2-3	CASSRRPTRSTDTQYF
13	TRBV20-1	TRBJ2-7	CSARDLASGEQYF
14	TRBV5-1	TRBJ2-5	CASRLRSVQETQYF
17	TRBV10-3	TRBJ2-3	CAISDRSGGTSTDTQYF
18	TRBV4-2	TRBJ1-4	CASSQDGGGGETNEKLFF
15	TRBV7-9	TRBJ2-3	CASSLPRGSTDTQYF
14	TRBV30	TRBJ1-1	CAWGGTGKLDEAFF
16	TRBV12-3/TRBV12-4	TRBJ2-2	CASTPNREFNTGELFF
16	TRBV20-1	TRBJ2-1	CSANPSVAGTLNEQFF
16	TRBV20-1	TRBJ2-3	CSAGEQGVRGTDTQYF
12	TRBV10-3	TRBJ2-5	CAISDTKETQYF
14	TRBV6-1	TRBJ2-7	CASSEGTGANEQYF